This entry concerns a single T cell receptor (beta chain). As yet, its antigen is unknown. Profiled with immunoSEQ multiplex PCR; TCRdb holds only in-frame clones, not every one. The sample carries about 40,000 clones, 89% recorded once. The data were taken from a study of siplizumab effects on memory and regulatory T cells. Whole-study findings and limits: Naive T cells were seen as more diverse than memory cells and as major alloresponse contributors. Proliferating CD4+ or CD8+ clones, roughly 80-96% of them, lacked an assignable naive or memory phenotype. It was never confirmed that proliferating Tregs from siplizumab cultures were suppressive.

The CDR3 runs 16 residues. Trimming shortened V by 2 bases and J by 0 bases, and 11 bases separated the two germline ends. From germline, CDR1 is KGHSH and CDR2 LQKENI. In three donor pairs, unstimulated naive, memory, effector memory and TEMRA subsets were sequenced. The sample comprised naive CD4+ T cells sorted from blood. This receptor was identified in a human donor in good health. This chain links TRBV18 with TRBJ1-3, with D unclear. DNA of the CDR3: TGTGCCAGCTCACCAGTGTTCCAGAGCTCTGGAAACACCATATATTTT. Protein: CASSPVFQSSGNTIYF.